The following is a T cell receptor beta chain sequence with its context. Its antigen is still unknown. An input of roughly 0.45 to 1 ug of RNA was subjected to reverse transcription using random hexamers. One entry per CDR3 protein results from TCRdb running MiXCR on the immunoSEQ multiplex PCR reads. The sample shows roughly 50,000 distinct CDR3 sequences, 90% to 95% of them seen only once. The sequenced target, TCR beta, came from blood CD8+ and CD4+ T cells. Controls were age- and sex-matched healthy donors. TEMRA cells were enriched by FACS, while CD8+ and CD4+ T cells were obtained through a negative isolation that was performed magnetically. This CDR3 has 14 residues. Trimming pared 8 bases from V and 7 bases from J, leaving 17 bases between. The data derive from a study of CD8 T cells in Susac syndrome. The study's findings and limits: The study acknowledged a relatively small number of individuals in its TCR sequencing and HLA analysis.

This TCR derives from a human donor in good health. The gene calls are TRBV12-3 or TRBV12-4 and TRBJ2-2; the D gene is possibly TRBD2 (6 bases). The sequencing input was CD8+ T cells from PBMCs. CDR3: CASDGTSSDGELFF. DNA of the CDR3: TGTGCCAGCGACGGGACTTCTTCTGACGGGGAGCTGTTTTTT.